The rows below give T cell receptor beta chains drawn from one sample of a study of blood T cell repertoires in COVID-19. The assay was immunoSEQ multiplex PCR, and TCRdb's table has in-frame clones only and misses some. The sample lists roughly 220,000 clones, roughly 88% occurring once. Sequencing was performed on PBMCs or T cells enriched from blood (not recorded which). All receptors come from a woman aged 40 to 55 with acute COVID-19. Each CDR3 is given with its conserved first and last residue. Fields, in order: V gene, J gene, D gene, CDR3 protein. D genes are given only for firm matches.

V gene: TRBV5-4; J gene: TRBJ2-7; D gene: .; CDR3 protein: CASSLGGGSYEQYF
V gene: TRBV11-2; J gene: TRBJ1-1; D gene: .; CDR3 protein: CASSQNRGGTEAFF
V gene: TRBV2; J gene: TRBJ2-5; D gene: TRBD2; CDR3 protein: CASTPRVAGEEETQYF
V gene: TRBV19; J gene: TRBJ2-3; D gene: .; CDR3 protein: CASSIAGLPGADTQYF
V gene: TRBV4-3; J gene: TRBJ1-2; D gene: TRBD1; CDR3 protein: CASSQDQGQGANYGYTF
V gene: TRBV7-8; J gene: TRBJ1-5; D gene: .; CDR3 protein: CASSPFRTGRRSPQHF
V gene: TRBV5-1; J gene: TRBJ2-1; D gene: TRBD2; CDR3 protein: CASTLAGWNNEQFF
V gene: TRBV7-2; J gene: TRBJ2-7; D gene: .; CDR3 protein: CASSLEDFSYEQYF
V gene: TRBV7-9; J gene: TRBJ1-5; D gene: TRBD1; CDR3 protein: CASSLDGTGNQPQHF
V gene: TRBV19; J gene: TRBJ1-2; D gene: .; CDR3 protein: CASSIVQGRGYTF
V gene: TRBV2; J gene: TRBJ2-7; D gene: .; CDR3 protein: CASRDGGSYEQYF
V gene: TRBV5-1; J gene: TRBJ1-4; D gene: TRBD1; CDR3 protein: CASSSGTGAATNEKLFF
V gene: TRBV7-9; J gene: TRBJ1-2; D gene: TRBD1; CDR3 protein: CASSLAGTGYGYTF
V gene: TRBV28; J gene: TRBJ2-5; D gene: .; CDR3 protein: CASLTGNGETQYF
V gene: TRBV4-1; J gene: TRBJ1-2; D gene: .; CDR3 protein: CASSPIGGGLNYGYTF
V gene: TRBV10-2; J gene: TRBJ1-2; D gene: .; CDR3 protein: CASSGRGFLRNYGYTF
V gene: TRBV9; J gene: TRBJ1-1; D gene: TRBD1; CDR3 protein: CASSGPGGRNTEAFF
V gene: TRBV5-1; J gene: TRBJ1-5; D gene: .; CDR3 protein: CASSLWGEINQPQHF
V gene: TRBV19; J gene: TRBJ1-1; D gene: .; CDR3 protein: CASSSYLQVNTEAFF
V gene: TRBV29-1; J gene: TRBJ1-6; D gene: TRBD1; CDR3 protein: CSVRTGTGYNSPLHF
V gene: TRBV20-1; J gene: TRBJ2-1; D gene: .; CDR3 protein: CSASRAGLGSYNEQFF
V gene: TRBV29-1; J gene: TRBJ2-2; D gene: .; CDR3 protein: CSVSSGSGPGELFF
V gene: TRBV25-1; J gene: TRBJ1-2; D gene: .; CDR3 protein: CASSTGNYGYTF
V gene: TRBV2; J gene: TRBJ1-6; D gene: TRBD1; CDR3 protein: CASKRTGSSSYNSPLHF
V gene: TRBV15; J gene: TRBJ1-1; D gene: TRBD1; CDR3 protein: CATSSKQGWAEAFF
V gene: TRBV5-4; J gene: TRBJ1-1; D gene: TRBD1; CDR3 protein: CASSYRGRSSEAFF
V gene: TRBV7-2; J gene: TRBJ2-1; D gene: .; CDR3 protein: CASSPQAGGHEQFF
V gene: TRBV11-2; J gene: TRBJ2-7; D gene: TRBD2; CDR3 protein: CASSLGLAGGARGHEQYF
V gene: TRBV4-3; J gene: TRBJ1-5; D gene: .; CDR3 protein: CASSQETSSNQPQHF
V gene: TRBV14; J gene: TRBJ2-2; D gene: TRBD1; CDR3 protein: CASSQSLLVRDRGPGELFF
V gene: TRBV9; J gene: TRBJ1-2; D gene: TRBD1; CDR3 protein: CASSGQERDRDAGYTF
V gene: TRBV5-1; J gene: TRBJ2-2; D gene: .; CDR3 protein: CASSLSRVGNTGELFF
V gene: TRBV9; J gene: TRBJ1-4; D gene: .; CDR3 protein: CASSAAGSNEKLFF
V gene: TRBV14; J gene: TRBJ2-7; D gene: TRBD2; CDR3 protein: CASSLRGLGSYEQYF
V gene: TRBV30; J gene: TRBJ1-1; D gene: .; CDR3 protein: CAWSTGAGVWTEAFF
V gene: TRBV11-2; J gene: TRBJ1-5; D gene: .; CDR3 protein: CASSFSGFDNQPQHF
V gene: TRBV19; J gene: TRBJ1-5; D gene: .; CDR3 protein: CASSTQWGDQPQHF
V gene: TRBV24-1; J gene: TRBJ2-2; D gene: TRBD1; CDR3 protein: CATSDLSTTGFGTGELFF
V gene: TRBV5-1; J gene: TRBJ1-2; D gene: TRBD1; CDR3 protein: CASSLKTGTGGLSNYGYTF
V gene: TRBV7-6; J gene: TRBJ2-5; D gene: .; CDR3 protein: CASSYPWLALSGTQYF
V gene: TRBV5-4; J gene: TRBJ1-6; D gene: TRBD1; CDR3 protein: CASSSRDRGTYNSPLHF
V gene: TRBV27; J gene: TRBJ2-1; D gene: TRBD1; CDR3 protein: CATHDRGLGNEQFF
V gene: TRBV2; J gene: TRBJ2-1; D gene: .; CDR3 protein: CASSEVLRSQQFF
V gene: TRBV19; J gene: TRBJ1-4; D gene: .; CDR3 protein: CASSTPSGGDEKLFF
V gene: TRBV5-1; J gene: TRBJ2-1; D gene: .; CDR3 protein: CASSQNNEQFF
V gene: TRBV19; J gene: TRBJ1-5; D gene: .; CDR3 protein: CASSSLVRDEKPGDSNQPQHF
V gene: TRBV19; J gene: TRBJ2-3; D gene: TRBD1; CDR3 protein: CASTPKTRTGMADTQYF
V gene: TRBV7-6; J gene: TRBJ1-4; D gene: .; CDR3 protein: CASSYTGATNEKLFF
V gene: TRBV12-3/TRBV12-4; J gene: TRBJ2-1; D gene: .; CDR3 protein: CASSSFSNEQFF
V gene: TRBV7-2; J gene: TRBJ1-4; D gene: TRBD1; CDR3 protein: CASSYAGTGWSANEKLFF
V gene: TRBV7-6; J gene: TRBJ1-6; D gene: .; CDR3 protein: CASSPNRDSPLHF
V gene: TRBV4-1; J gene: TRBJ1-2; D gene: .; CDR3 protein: CASSQPTAGTGGRGYTF
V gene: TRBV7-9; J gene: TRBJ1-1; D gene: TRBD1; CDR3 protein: CASRQGASEAFF
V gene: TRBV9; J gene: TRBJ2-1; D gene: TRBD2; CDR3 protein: CASSVESRLAVDNEQFF
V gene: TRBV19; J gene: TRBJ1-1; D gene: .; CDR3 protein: CASIEGVHTEAFF
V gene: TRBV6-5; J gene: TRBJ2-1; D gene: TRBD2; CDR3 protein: CASKRAGSYNEQFF
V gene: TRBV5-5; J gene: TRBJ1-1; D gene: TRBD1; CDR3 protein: CASSLRGQTEAFF